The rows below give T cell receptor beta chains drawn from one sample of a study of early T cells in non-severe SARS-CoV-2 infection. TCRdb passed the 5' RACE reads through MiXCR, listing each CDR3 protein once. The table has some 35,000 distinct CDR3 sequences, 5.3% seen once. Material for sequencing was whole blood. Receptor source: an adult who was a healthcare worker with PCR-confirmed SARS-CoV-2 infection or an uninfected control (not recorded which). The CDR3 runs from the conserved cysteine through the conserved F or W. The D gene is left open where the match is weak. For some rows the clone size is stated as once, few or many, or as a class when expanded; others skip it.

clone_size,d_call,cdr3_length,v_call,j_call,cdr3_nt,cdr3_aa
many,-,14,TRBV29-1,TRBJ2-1,TGCAGCGTTGATAGGGCTTCTAAGTACAATGAGCAGTTCTTC,CSVDRASKYNEQFF
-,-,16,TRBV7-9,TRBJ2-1,TGTGCCAGCAGCTTAAGTAGTAGACAGCACTACAATGAGCAGTTCTTC,CASSLSSRQHYNEQFF
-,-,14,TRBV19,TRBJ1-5,TGTGCCAGTAGAATACAGGATTTTAATCAGCCCCAGCATTTT,CASRIQDFNQPQHF
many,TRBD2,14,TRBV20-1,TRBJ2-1,TGCAGTGCTAGTACTAGCGGGCCCTACAATGAGCAGTTCTTC,CSASTSGPYNEQFF
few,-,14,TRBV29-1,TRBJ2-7,TGCAGCGGCCGAGGAGGGCAGCCCTGGGACGAGCAGTACTTC,CSGRGGQPWDEQYF
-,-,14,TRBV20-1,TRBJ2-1,TGCAGTGCTAGAGACCGCACTAGAAACAATGAGCAGTTCTTC,CSARDRTRNNEQFF
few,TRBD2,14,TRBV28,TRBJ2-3,TGTGCCAGCAGCGCGGGGGATAGCACAGATACGCAGTATTTT,CASSAGDSTDTQYF
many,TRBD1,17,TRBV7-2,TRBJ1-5,TGTGCCAGCAGCGGAAACCGGGGACAGGGTTTCAGTCAGCCCCAGCATTTT,CASSGNRGQGFSQPQHF
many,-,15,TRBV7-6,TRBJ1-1,TGTGCCAGCAGCTTAGAGCCCGGCGGCGGCACTGAAGCTTTCTTT,CASSLEPGGGTEAFF
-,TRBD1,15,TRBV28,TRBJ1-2,TGTGCCAGCAGCCCTCAGACAGGGGCCAACTATGGCTACACCTTC,CASSPQTGANYGYTF
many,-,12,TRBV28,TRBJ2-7,TGTGCCAGCAGTCCCTTTCTTCGAGGGCAGTACTTC,CASSPFLRGQYF
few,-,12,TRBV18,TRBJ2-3,TGTGCCAGCTCCGTTAAAGAGGATACGCAGTATTTT,CASSVKEDTQYF
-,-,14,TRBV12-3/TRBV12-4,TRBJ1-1,TGTGCCAGCAGTCCCCCCCCGGGGGGCCGAGTAGTTTTCTTT,CASSPPPGGRVVFF
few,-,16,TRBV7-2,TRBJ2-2,TGTGCCAGCAGCTTAAAGCAGGGTGATGGAACCGGGGAGCTGTTTTTT,CASSLKQGDGTGELFF
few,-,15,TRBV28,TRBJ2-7,TGTGCCAGCAGTTTTGGGGGACTCGAGTCCTACGAGCAGTACTTC,CASSFGGLESYEQYF
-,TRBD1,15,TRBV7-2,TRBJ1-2,TGTGCCAGCAGCCTCACTGCCACACAGGGGGCAGGCTACACCTTC,CASSLTATQGAGYTF
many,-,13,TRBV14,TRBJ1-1,TGTGCCAGCAGCCCCCGACCGAACACTGAAGCTTTCTTT,CASSPRPNTEAFF
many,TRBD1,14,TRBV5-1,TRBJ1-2,TGCGCCAGCAGCCCGGGACAGGTCGGCTATGGCTACACCTTC,CASSPGQVGYGYTF
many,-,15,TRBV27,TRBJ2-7,TGTGCCAGCAGCTATTTCGGGGGTCCTAGCTACGAGCAGTACTTC,CASSYFGGPSYEQYF
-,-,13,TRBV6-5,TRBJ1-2,TGTGCCAGTCACCCCTACAGGGAGACTGGCTACACCTTC,CASHPYRETGYTF
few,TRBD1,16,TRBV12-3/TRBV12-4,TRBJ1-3,TGTGCCAGCGGAAAATCGACAGGGTTTTTTGGAAACACCATATATTTT,CASGKSTGFFGNTIYF
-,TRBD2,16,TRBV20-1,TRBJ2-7,TGCAGTGCTAGAGACGCCTCCGGGACTAGCGGTTGGGAGCAGTACTTC,CSARDASGTSGWEQYF